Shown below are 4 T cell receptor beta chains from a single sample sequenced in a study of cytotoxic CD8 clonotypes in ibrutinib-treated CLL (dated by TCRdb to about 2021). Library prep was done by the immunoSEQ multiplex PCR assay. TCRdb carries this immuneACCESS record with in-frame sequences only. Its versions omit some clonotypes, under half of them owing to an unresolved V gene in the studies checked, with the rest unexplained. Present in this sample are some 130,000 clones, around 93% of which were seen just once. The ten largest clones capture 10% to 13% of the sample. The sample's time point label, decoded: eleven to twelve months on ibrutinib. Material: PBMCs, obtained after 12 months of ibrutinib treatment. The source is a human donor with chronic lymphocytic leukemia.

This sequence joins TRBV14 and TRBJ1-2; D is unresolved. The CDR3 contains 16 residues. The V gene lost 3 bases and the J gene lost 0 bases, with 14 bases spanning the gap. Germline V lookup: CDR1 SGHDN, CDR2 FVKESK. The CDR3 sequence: CASSHRERFSNYGYTF. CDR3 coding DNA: TGTGCCAGCAGCCACCGGGAGCGGTTTTCTAACTATGGCTACACCTTC.

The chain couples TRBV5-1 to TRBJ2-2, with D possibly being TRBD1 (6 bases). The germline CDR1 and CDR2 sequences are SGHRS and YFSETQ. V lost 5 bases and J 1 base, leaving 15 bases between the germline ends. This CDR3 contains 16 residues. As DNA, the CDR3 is TGCGCCAGCAGGATTATACTACAGGGGAACACCGGGGAGCTGTTTTTT. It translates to CASRIILQGNTGELFF. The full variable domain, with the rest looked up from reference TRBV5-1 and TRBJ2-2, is KAGVTQTPRYLIKTRGQQVTLSCSPISGHRSVSWYQQTPGQGLQFLFEYFSETQRNKGNFPGRFSGRQFSNSRSEMNVSTLELGDSALYLCASRIILQGNTGELFFGEGSRLTVL.

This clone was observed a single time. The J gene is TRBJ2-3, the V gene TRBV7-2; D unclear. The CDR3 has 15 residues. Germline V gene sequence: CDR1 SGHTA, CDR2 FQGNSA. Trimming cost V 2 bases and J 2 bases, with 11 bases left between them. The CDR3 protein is CASSLFGGPTDTQYF. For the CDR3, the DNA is TGTGCCAGCAGCTTATTTGGCGGACCCACAGATACGCAGTATTTT.

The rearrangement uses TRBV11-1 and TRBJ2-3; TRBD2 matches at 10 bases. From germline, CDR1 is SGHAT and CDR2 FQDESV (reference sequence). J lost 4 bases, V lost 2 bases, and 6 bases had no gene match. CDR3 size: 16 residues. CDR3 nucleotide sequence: TGTGCCAGCAGCTTACGGCTAGCGGGAGCCGCAGATACGCAGTATTTT. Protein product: CASSLRLAGAADTQYF.